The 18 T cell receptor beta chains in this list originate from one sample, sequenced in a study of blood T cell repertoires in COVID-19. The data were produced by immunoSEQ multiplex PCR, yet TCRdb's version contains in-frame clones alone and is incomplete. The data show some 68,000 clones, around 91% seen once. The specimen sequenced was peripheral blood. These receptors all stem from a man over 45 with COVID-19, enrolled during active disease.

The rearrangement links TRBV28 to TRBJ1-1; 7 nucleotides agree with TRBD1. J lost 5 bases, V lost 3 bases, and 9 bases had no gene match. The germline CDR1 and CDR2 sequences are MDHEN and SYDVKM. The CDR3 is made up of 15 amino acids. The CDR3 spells CASSLGGQLGTEAFF. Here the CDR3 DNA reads TGTGCCAGCAGTTTGGGGGGACAGTTGGGGACTGAAGCTTTCTTT. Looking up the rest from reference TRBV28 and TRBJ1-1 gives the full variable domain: DVKVTQSSRYLVKRTGEKVFLECVQDMDHENMFWYRQDPGLGLRLIYFSYDVKMKEKGDIPEGYSVSREKKERFSLILESASTNQTSMYLCASSLGGQLGTEAFFGQGTRLTVV.

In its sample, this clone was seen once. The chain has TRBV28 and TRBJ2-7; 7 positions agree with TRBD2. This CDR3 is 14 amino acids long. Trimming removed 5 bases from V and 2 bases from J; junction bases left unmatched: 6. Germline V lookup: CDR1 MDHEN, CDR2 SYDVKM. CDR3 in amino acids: CASSAPSGTYEQYF. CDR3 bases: TGTGCCAGCAGTGCCCCTAGCGGAACCTACGAGCAGTACTTC.

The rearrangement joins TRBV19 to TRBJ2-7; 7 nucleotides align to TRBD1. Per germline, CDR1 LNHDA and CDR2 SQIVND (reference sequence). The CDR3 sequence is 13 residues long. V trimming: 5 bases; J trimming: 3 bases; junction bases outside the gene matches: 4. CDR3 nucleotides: TGTGCCAGTAGTGCCGGACAGGACTACGAGCAGTACTTC. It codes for CASSAGQDYEQYF.

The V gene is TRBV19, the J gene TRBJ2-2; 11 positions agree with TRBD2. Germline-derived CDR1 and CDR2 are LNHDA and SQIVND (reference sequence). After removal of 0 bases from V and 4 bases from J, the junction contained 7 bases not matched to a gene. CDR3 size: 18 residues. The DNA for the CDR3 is TGTGCCAGTAGTATAGAGCCTAGCGGGAGGCCGGCCACCGGGGAGCTGTTTTTT. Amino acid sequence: CASSIEPSGRPATGELFF.

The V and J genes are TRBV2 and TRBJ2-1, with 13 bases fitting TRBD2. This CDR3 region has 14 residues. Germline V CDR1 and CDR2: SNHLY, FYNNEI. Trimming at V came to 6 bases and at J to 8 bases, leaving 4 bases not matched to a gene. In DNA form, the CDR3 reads TGTGCCAGCAGCAGGACTAGCGGGAGATATGAGCAGTTCTTC. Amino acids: CASSRTSGRYEQFF.

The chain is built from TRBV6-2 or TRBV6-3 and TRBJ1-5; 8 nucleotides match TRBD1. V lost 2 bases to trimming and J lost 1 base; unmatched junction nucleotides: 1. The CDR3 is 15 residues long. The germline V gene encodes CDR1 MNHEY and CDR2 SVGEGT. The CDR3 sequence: CASSYPGGSNQPQHF. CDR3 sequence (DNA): TGTGCCAGCAGTTACCCAGGGGGCAGCAATCAGCCCCAGCATTTT.

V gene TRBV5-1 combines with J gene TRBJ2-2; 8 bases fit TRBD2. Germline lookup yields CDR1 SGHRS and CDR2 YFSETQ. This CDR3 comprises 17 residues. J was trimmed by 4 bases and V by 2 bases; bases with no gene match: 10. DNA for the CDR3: TGCGCCAGCAGCTTCCCAACAGGGACTAGTGGCACCGGGGAGCTGTTTTTT. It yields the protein CASSFPTGTSGTGELFF.

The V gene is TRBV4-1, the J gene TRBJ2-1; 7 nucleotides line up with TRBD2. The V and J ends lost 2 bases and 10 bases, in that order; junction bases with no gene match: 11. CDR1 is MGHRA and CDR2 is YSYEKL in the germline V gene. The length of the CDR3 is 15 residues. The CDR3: CASSQWEGRGREQFF. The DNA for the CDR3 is TGCGCCAGCAGCCAATGGGAGGGCCGGGGGAGAGAGCAGTTCTTC.

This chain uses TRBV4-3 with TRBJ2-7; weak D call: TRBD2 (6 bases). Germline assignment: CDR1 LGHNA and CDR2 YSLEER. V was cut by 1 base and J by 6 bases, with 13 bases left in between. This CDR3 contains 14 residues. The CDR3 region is CASSQAGTSGEQYF. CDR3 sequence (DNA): TGCGCCAGCAGCCAAGCCGGGACTTCAGGCGAGCAGTACTTC.

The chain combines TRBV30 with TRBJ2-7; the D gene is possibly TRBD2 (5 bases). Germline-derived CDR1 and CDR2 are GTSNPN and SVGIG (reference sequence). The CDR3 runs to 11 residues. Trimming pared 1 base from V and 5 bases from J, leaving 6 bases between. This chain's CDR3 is CAWSERDEQYF. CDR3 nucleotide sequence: TGTGCCTGGAGTGAGAGGGACGAGCAGTACTTC.

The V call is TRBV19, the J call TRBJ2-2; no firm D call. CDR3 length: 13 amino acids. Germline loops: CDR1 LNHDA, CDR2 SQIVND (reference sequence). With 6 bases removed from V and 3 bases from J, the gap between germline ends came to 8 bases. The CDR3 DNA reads TGTGCCAGTAGGGGCCTTTACACCGGGGAGCTGTTTTTT. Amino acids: CASRGLYTGELFF.

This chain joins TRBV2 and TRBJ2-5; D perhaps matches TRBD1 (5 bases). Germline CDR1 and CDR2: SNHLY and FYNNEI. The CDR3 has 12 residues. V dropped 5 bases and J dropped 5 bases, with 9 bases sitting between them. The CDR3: CASSQGTETQYF. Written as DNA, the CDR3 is TGTGCCAGCAGTCAGGGTACGGAGACCCAGTACTTC.

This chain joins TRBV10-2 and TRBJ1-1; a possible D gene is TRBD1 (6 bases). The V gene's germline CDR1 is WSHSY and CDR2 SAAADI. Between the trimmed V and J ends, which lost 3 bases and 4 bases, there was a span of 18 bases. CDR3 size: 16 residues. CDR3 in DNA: TGCGCCAGCAGTGAAGGGGTAGGGGGGGTCGGCACTGAAGCTTTCTTT. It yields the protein CASSEGVGGVGTEAFF.

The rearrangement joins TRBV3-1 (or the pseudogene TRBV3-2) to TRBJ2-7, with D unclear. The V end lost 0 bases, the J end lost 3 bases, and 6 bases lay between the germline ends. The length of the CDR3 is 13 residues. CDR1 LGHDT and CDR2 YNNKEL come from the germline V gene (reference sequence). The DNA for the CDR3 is TGTGCCAGCAGCCAAGATCTAGACTACGAGCAGTACTTC. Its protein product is CASSQDLDYEQYF.

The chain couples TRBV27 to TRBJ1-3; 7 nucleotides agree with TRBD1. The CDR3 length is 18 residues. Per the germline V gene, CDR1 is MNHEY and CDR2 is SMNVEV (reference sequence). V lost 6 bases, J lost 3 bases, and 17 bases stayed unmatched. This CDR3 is CASRSTRDRALGGNTIYF. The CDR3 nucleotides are TGTGCCAGCAGGAGTACCCGGGACAGAGCTCTTGGTGGAAACACCATATATTTT.

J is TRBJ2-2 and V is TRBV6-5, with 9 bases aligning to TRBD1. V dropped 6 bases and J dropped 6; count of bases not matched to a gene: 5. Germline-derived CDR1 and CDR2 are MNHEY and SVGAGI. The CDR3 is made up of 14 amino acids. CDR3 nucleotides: TGTGCCAGCAGAAGACAGGGGGGGTCCGGGGAGCTGTTTTTT. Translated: CASRRQGGSGELFF.

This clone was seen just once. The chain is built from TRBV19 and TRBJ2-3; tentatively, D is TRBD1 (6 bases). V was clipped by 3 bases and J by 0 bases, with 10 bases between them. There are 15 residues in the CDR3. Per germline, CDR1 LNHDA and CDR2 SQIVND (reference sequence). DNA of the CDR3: TGTGCCAGTAGTATCTCCAGGGGTAGCACAGATACGCAGTATTTT. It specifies CASSISRGSTDTQYF.

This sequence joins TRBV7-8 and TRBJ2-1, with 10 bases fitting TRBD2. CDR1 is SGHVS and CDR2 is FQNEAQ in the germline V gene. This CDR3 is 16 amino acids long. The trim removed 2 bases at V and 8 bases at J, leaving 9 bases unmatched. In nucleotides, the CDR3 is TGTGCCAGCAGCTTAACGAGCGGGAGGGCTTGGGATGAGCAGTTCTTC. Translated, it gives CASSLTSGRAWDEQFF.